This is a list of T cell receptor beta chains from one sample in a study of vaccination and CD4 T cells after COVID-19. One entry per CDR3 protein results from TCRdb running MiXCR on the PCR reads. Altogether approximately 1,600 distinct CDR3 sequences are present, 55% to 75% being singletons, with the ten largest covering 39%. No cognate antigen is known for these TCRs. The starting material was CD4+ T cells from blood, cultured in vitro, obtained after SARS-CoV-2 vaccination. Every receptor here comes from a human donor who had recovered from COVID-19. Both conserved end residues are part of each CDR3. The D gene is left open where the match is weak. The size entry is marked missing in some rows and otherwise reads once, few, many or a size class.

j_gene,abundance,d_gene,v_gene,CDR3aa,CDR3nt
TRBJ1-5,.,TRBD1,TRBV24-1,CATSPRGRNNQPQHF,TGTGCCACCAGTCCCAGGGGGAGGAACAATCAGCCCCAGCATTTT
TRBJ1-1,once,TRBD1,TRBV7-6,CASSLVPPTGLTEAFF,TGTGCCAGCAGCTTAGTCCCCCCGACAGGGCTCACTGAAGCTTTCTTT
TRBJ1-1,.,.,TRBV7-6,CASSLEAGRTFF,TGTGCCAGCAGCTTAGAAGCAGGACGAACTTTCTTT
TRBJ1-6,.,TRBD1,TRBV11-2,CASSFAGQGASPLHF,TGTGCCAGCAGCTTCGCCGGACAGGGGGCTTCACCCCTCCACTTT
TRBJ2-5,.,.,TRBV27,CASSLFPQETQYF,TGTGCCAGCAGTTTATTCCCTCAAGAGACCCAGTACTTC
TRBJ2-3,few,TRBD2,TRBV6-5,CASSYSFRLAGDTQYF,TGTGCCAGCAGTTACTCCTTCCGACTAGCGGGTGATACGCAGTATTTT
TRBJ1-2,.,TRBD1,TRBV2,CASREAGTAYGYTF,TGTGCCAGCAGGGAAGCCGGGACAGCGTATGGCTACACCTTC
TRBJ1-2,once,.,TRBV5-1,CASSLAGVGDYGYTF,TGCGCCAGCAGCCTAGCAGGGGTTGGTGACTATGGCTACACCTTC
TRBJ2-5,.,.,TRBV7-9,CASSLRQPTGETQYF,TGTGCCAGCAGCTTACGACAACCCACGGGGGAGACCCAGTACTTC
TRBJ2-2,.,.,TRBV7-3,CASSLKSATGELFF,TGTGCCAGCAGCCTAAAAAGCGCCACCGGGGAGCTGTTTTTT
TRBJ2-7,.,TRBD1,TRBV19,CASSDSGGYEQYF,TGTGCCAGTAGTGATTCAGGGGGCTACGAGCAGTACTTC
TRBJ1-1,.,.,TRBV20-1,CSADGYRSTEAFF,TGCAGTGCTGACGGGTATCGAAGCACTGAAGCTTTCTTT
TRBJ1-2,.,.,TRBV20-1,CSARQDSNYGYTF,TGCAGTGCTAGACAGGACAGTAACTATGGCTACACCTTC
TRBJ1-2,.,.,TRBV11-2,CASSLDSLLLNYGYTF,TGTGCCAGCAGCTTAGATTCGCTACTTCTTAACTATGGCTACACCTTC
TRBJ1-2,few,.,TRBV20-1,CSARDGSRLYGYTF,TGCAGTGCTAGAGACGGGTCCAGGCTCTATGGCTACACCTTC
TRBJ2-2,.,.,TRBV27,CASGRDNRRPTGELFF,TGTGCCAGCGGGAGGGACAACAGACGCCCCACCGGGGAGCTGTTTTTT
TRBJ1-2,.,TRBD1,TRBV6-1,CASTESPRGHGQGYTF,TGTGCCAGCACAGAAAGTCCCAGGGGGCATGGGCAGGGCTACACCTTC
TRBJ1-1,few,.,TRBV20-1,CSASDRSEAFF,TGCAGTGCCTCCGACAGGTCAGAGGCTTTCTTT
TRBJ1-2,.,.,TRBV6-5,CASSYSDSWGRSYGYTF,TGTGCCAGCAGTTACTCGGATAGCTGGGGCCGGAGTTATGGCTACACCTTC